The T cell receptor (beta chain) described here comes from a study of control samples from healthy donors and cancer patients. The protocol was immunoSEQ multiplex PCR, while the TCRdb copy is restricted to in-frame clones and leaves out a portion. This sample has 50,000 or so clones, with 88% found just once. With 4 bases removed from V and 4 bases from J, the gap between germline ends came to 10 bases. Germline V gene sequence: CDR1 SNHLY, CDR2 FYNNEI. The CDR3 runs to 13 residues. This clone was seen only a few times. Source material: blood. The chain has TRBV2 and TRBJ2-5; possibly TRBD1 for D (6 bases). This clonotype was sampled from a man aged 50-59 years in good health. The CDR3, as DNA: TGTGCCAGCAGTGGGACAGTGGGAGAGACCCAGTACTTC. It codes for CASSGTVGETQYF.